The clone carrying this T cell receptor (beta chain) occurred a few times. Generated by immunoSEQ multiplex PCR, the TCRdb table keeps only in-frame clones and is missing some. The sample consists of about 140,000 clones, about 93% of them appearing once. This sample is drawn from a study of CD4+ T cells in melanoma. The CDR3 contains 13 residues. Trimming stripped 2 bases from V and 3 bases from J, with 5 bases between. CDR1 is MNHEY, CDR2 SVGAGI, per germline. This chain connects TRBV6-5 to TRBJ2-1; unclear D gene. This TCR was sampled from a human donor with melanoma. CDR3 sequence (DNA): TGTGCCAGCAGTTACGACAACTACAATGAGCAGTTCTTC. This gives the protein CASSYDNYNEQFF.